Shown below are 15 T cell receptor beta chains from a single sample sequenced in a study of blood T cell repertoires in COVID-19. Measured with immunoSEQ multiplex PCR; TCRdb has only the in-frame clones, and not every one. The profile covers about 190,000 clones, with 88% appearing a single time and approximately 4.5% taken by the ten largest. The material sequenced was peripheral blood. These TCRs come from a human donor in a cohort sampled during active COVID-19.

The genes are TRBV30 and TRBJ1-3, with D uncertain. Germline-derived CDR1 and CDR2 are GTSNPN and SVGIG (reference sequence). The CDR3 runs 14 residues. Between the trimmed V and J ends, which lost 2 bases and 2 bases, there was a span of 10 bases. The CDR3 DNA is TGTGCCTGGAGTCAAGAGAGCACTGGAAACACCATATATTTT. Protein sequence: CAWSQESTGNTIYF.

The gene calls are TRBV7-2 and TRBJ2-5; 7 positions match TRBD1. Germline CDR1 SGHTA, CDR2 FQGNSA. V was pared by 2 bases and J by 7 bases, with 7 bases of the junction left unmatched. This CDR3 contains 14 residues. The DNA of the CDR3 is TGTGCCAGCAGCTTATTGGGACAGCCCTTGACCCAGTACTTC. As protein: CASSLLGQPLTQYF.

The chain is built from TRBV5-6 and TRBJ2-1; 7 nucleotides match TRBD2. The CDR3 spans 16 residues. J gave up 5 bases and V 6 bases, and 14 bases lay outside the gene matches. Germline CDR1 and CDR2: SGHDT and YYEEEE. CDR3 DNA: TGTGCCAGCACCCCGGGTTGGGGGGGTGGAGACAATGAGCAGTTCTTC. Translation: CASTPGWGGGDNEQFF.

The rearrangement links TRBV5-5 to TRBJ1-3; weak D call: TRBD1 (6 bases). The germline gives CDR1 SGHKS, CDR2 YYEKEE (reference sequence). The CDR3 spans 15 residues. Between the trimmed V and J ends, which lost 4 bases and 0 bases, there was a span of 11 bases. In DNA form, the CDR3 reads TGTGCCAGCAGCAAAGACAGGAACTCTGGAAACACCATATATTTT. This encodes CASSKDRNSGNTIYF.

This chain uses TRBV5-1 with TRBJ1-1; no clear D gene. This CDR3 is 16 amino acids long. Germline CDR1 and CDR2: SGHRS and YFSETQ. V was clipped by 0 bases and J by 1 base, with 13 bases between them. DNA for the CDR3: TGCGCCAGCAGCTTGGCCTCGGGGAAGGGGAACACTGAAGCTTTCTTT. This codes for CASSLASGKGNTEAFF. Filled out from reference TRBV5-1 and TRBJ1-1, the complete variable domain reads KAGVTQTPRYLIKTRGQQVTLSCSPISGHRSVSWYQQTPGQGLQFLFEYFSETQRNKGNFPGRFSGRQFSNSRSEMNVSTLELGDSALYLCASSLASGKGNTEAFFGQGTRLTVV.

V and J are TRBV28 and TRBJ1-2; D is unresolved. V lost 3 bases and J lost 4, with 15 bases in between. The CDR3 has 15 residues. Looked up from germline, CDR1 is MDHEN and CDR2 is SYDVKM. CDR3: CASSLLPGTSYGYTF. The CDR3 DNA sequence: TGTGCCAGCAGTTTGCTTCCGGGAACCAGCTATGGCTACACCTTC.

The chain recombines TRBV6-2 or TRBV6-3 with TRBJ2-7; TRBD2 matches 11 bases. Germline CDR1 and CDR2: MNHEY and SVGEGT. The CDR3 sequence is 16 residues long. The ends lost 5 bases at V and 6 bases at J; junction bases unmatched: 12. The CDR3 nucleotides are TGTGCCAGCAGTCCCGGGACTAGCGGACTACTTACCGAGCAGTACTTC. This encodes CASSPGTSGLLTEQYF.

This chain connects TRBV20-1 to TRBJ2-1, with 10 bases identical to TRBD2. The germline gives CDR1 DFQATT, CDR2 SNEGSKA (reference sequence). CDR3 length: 14 residues. The V segment lost 3 bases and the J segment 7 bases; nucleotides outside the gene matches: 6. The CDR3 reads CSASLAGAKNEQFF. The CDR3 DNA follows: TGCAGTGCTAGTCTAGCGGGGGCCAAAAATGAGCAGTTCTTC.

The gene calls are TRBV28 and TRBJ1-5, with TRBD1 identical over 7 bases. Germline CDR1 MDHEN, CDR2 SYDVKM. The V and J ends lost 6 bases and 11 bases, in that order; junction bases with no gene match: 7. This CDR3 contains 12 residues. Here the CDR3 reads CASRVGGTAQHF. CDR3 coding DNA: TGTGCCAGCAGGGTGGGCGGGACAGCCCAGCATTTT.

This sequence joins TRBV6-5 and TRBJ1-2; 11 bases agree with TRBD1. Unmatched junction bases numbered 8, after V lost 0 bases and J lost 8 bases. Per the germline V gene, CDR1 is MNHEY and CDR2 is SVGAGI. CDR3 length equals 16 residues. The CDR3 reads CASSYSAGTGGGGYTF. The CDR3 DNA sequence: TGTGCCAGCAGTTACTCGGCCGGGACAGGGGGAGGAGGCTACACCTTC.

The chain couples TRBV6-5 to TRBJ1-1; 8 bases map to TRBD1. CDR3 size: 15 residues. The V gene end was trimmed by 5 bases and the J gene end by 5 bases; junction bases not matched to a gene: 10. Germline loops: CDR1 MNHEY, CDR2 SVGAGI. CDR3 in DNA: TGTGCCAGCAGTCCCCAGGACAGGGTGTGGACTGAAGCTTTCTTT. It codes for CASSPQDRVWTEAFF.

This CDR3 reads CASSSLERTDTQYF. In DNA, the CDR3 is TGTGCCAGCAGTTCCCTCGAGCGTACAGATACGCAGTATTTT. The chain joins TRBV6-5 to TRBJ2-3, with no clear D. Germline V gives CDR1 MNHEY, CDR2 SVGAGI. Deletions cut 4 bases from V and 3 bases from J, with 11 bases between. CDR3 size: 14 residues.

The chain joins TRBV6-1 to TRBJ2-6; 7 bases agree with TRBD1. The CDR3 consists of 17 residues. Per the germline V gene, CDR1 is MNHNS and CDR2 is SASEGT. V shed 4 bases, J shed 0 bases, and the junction held 6 bases outside the gene matches. The CDR3 spells CASSGQGPNSGANVLTF. DNA of the CDR3: TGTGCCAGCAGTGGACAGGGACCTAACTCTGGGGCCAACGTCCTGACTTTC.

This clone has a single count. The chain recombines TRBV13 with TRBJ2-1; the D gene is possibly TRBD1 (7 bases). Trimming removed 0 bases from V and 6 bases from J, with 12 bases in between. Germline lookup yields CDR1 PRHDT and CDR2 FYEKMQ (reference sequence). CDR3 length: 15 residues. Here the CDR3 DNA reads TGTGCCAGCAGCTTAGGCAGGGGGGCCCTCAATGAGCAGTTCTTC. Translating gives CASSLGRGALNEQFF.

The chain carries TRBV6-5 and TRBJ2-2; 7 bases match TRBD2. Germline trimming cut 6 bases from V and 2 bases from J; bases unmatched to any gene: 6. Per the germline V gene, CDR1 is MNHEY and CDR2 is SVGAGI. This CDR3 has 15 residues. This CDR3 is CASSPGGTNTGELFF. DNA of the CDR3: TGTGCCAGCAGCCCCGGGGGGACTAACACCGGGGAGCTGTTTTTT.